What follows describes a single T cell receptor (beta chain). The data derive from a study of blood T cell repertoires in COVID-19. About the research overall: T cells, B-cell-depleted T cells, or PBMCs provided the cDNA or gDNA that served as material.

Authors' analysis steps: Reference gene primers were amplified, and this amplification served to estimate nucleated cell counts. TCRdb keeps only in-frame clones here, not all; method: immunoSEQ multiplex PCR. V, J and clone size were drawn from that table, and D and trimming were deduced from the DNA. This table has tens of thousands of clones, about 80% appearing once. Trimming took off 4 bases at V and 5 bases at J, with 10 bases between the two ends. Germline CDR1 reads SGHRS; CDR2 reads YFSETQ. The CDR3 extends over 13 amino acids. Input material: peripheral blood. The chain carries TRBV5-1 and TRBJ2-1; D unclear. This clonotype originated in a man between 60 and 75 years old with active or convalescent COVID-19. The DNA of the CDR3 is TGCGCCAGCAGCCCCGGCGGCGACAATGAGCAGTTCTTC. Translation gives CASSPGGDNEQFF.